Sequencing of this TCR beta chain was carried out in a study of T-cell reconstitution after alpha-beta-depleted transplantation in children. This clonotype was counted many times. The ends were cut back, 3 bases at V and 5 bases at J, with 13 bases in the middle. The CDR3 is 15 amino acids. The library targeted TCRbeta and was prepared with unique molecular identifiers. TCRdb used MiXCR to reprocess the PCR reads, holding one entry per CDR3 protein. The table includes over 550,000 distinct CDR3 sequences, over 9.5% detected once. This chain connects TRBV12-3 or TRBV12-4 to TRBJ2-2, with D possibly being TRBD1 (6 bases). Sequences were derived from PBMCs from the stem cell graft donor, sampled from the stem cell graft. The clonotype originates from a human donor who donated a stem cell graft to a child with acute myeloid leukemia. The CDR3 DNA is TGTGCCAGCAGTTTCGAGACAGGACAAACCGGGGAGCTGTTTTTT. Its protein product is CASSFETGQTGELFF.